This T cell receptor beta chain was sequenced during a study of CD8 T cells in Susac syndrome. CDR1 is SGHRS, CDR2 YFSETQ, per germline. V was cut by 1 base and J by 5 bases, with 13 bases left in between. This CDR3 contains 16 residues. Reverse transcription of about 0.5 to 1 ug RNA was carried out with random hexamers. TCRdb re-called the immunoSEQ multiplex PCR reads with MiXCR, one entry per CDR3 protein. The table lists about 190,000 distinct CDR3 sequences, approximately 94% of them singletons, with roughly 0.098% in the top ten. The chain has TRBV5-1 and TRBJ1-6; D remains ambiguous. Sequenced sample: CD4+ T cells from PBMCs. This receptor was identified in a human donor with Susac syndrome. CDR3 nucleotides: TGCGCCAGCAGCTTGTCGTGGGGTAGTAATAATTCACCCCTCCACTTT. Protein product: CASSLSWGSNNSPLHF.